Listed below are T cell receptor beta chains from one sample, sequenced in a study of tumour-infiltrating T cells in Burkitt lymphoma. The table came from immunoSEQ multiplex PCR; TCRdb's copy has only in-frame clones and leaves some out. Counted here are 8,000 or so clones, roughly 73% occurring once; the ten biggest clones make up roughly 39%. The source material was tumor tissue. Receptors originate from a human donor with diffuse large B-cell lymphoma. The CDR3 runs from the conserved cysteine through the conserved F or W. The D gene is left open where the match is weak. Where a row states a size, it is once, few, many or the class of an expanded clone; other rows omit it.

j_call v_call clone_size d_call cdr3_nt cdr3_aa
TRBJ2-7 TRBV6-1 - TRBD1 TGTGCCAGCAGTGACTACCCAATTTTACAGGGGCCGAGCTCCTACGAGCAGTACTTC CASSDYPILQGPSSYEQYF
TRBJ1-1 TRBV6-1 - - TGTGCCAGCGGGAACACCAGTGGGTACACTGAAGCTTTCTTT CASGNTSGYTEAFF
TRBJ1-1 TRBV11-3 - - TGTGCCAGCAGCTTAGGACAGAACACTGAAGCTTTCTTT CASSLGQNTEAFF
TRBJ2-7 TRBV5-8 - TRBD1 TGTGCCAGCAGCTTGCGGGACAGGGGCCTTCCGGGCGAGCAGTACTTC CASSLRDRGLPGEQYF
TRBJ2-1 TRBV4-1 - - TGCGCCAGCAGCCAAGTTTGGGGGAGTGGGCGCTACAATGAGCAGTTCTTC CASSQVWGSGRYNEQFF
TRBJ1-6 TRBV7-9 few TRBD1 TGTGCCAGCAGCTTCCCGACAGGGTGGGGTTCACCCCTCCACTTT CASSFPTGWGSPLHF
TRBJ2-3 TRBV6-1 - - TGTGCCAGCAGTGAGGTTTGGAGTTTCGCAGATACGCAGTATTTT CASSEVWSFADTQYF
TRBJ2-7 TRBV7-6 - - TGTGCCAGCAGCTTAGCGGCACGGGGTGGCGAGCAGTACTTC CASSLAARGGEQYF
TRBJ2-7 TRBV4-3 - TRBD2 TGCGCCAGCAGCGCCAAAATCGTCAGGACTAGCGGGGGGGCATACGAGCAGTACTTC CASSAKIVRTSGGAYEQYF
TRBJ1-1 TRBV7-3 - TRBD1 TGTGCCAGCAGCTTAACGGGCGACAGGGGCAAGAACACTGAAGCTTTCTTT CASSLTGDRGKNTEAFF
TRBJ2-3 TRBV13 - TRBD2 TGTGCCAGCAGTCAGCTTCTCGGGACTATGACAGATACGCAGTATTTT CASSQLLGTMTDTQYF
TRBJ2-5 TRBV19 - TRBD2 TGTGCCAGTAGAGCGGGGGGCCTCGGGGAGACCCAGTACTTC CASRAGGLGETQYF
TRBJ2-7 TRBV6-5 - - TGTGCCAGCAGTTCCGTCGGCGAAAGCTCCTACGAGCAGTACTTC CASSSVGESSYEQYF
TRBJ1-2 TRBV9 few TRBD1 TGTGCCAGCAGCGCCGGGACAGGGGGCTCTGGCTACACCTTC CASSAGTGGSGYTF
TRBJ1-3 TRBV19 - - TGTGCCAGTTCCCACCCTCCCTCTGGAAACACCATATATTTT CASSHPPSGNTIYF
TRBJ2-2 TRBV29-1 - - TGCAGCATCAACAGACTCTCGGGGGAGCTGTTTTTT CSINRLSGELFF
TRBJ2-1 TRBV7-8 - - TGTGCCAGCAGCCTCCGGGGGTCGAACCGCTACAATGAGCAGTTCTTC CASSLRGSNRYNEQFF
TRBJ2-3 TRBV18 - - TGTGCCAGCTCACCCCCCGGCACAGATACGCAGTATTTT CASSPPGTDTQYF
TRBJ1-5 TRBV19 medium-sized - TGTGCCAGTAAGGCTCAGGGCAATCAGCCCCAGCATTTT CASKAQGNQPQHF
TRBJ1-1 TRBV19 - - TGTGCCAGTAGTATAGGGACAAGTAACACTGAAGCTTTCTTT CASSIGTSNTEAFF
TRBJ1-2 TRBV4-3 - - TGCGCCAGCAGCCAAGAGTCAGCGAACTACACCTTC CASSQESANYTF
TRBJ2-5 TRBV6-6 - - TGTGCCAGCAATTACCGGACCGACCAAGAGACCCAGTACTTC CASNYRTDQETQYF
TRBJ2-2 TRBV5-1 - - TGCGCCAGCAGCTCTGGGGGCCGCGGCACCGGGGAGCTGTTTTTT CASSSGGRGTGELFF
TRBJ1-2 TRBV2 - - TGTGCCAGCAATGCAGAGGGGAACTATGGCTACACCTTC CASNAEGNYGYTF
TRBJ2-7 TRBV6-6 - - TGTGCCAGCAGTTCAGTTAGCTCCTACGAGCAGTACTTC CASSSVSSYEQYF
TRBJ1-2 TRBV5-1 - - TGCGCCAGCAGCTTGGAGGGGTTTGGCTACACCTTC CASSLEGFGYTF
TRBJ2-5 TRBV5-1 few - TGCGCCAGCAGCTTGGCCCGGACTTCGGGGGAGACCCAGTACTTC CASSLARTSGETQYF
TRBJ2-6 TRBV5-4 - TRBD2 TGTGCCAGCAGCCGGACTAGCGGGGCTAGCTCTGGGGCCAACGTCCTGACTTTC CASSRTSGASSGANVLTF
TRBJ1-2 TRBV5-5 - - TGTGCCAGCAGCTTGGTGGCGGGGGTTTCTTCTGTCTACACCTTC CASSLVAGVSSVYTF
TRBJ1-5 TRBV6-5 - - TGTGCCAGCAAGGTCAGCGCGTTAAGCAATCAGCCCCAGCATTTT CASKVSALSNQPQHF
TRBJ1-3 TRBV4-3 - TRBD1 TGCGCCAGCAGCCAAGACCTTGGGAACAGGGGGCAGGCAGGAAACACCATATATTTT CASSQDLGNRGQAGNTIYF
TRBJ2-3 TRBV7-9 medium-sized - TGTGCCAGCAGCTTAGCTGGAGGTATGGAAGATACGCAGTATTTT CASSLAGGMEDTQYF
TRBJ2-7 TRBV7-2 once - TGTGCCAGCAGCTTAGTGAACAGGGACGAGCAGTACTTC CASSLVNRDEQYF
TRBJ2-5 TRBV19 - - TGTGCCAGTAGTGCCACAAAGGAAGAGACCCAGTACTTC CASSATKEETQYF
TRBJ1-1 TRBV5-8 - - TGTGCCAGCAGCCCCCGCCGAGGGAGTGAAGCTTTCTTT CASSPRRGSEAFF
TRBJ2-6 TRBV7-7 - - TGTGCCAGCAGCGTGCCACAAAGTCGGGCCAACGTCCTGACTTTC CASSVPQSRANVLTF
TRBJ1-1 TRBV10-1 - TRBD1 TGCGCCAGCAGTGCGGACAGGGGGCTTGAAGCTTTCTTT CASSADRGLEAFF
TRBJ2-2 TRBV5-1 - - TGCGCCAGCAGCCACAGGGATGGCGGGGAGCTGTTTTTT CASSHRDGGELFF
TRBJ1-1 TRBV4-1 - - TGCGCCAGCAGCCGGATCGAGGATACTGAAGCTTTCTTT CASSRIEDTEAFF
TRBJ1-2 TRBV14 - - TGTGCCAGCAGCCAAGCACAGAACTATGGCTACACCTTC CASSQAQNYGYTF